Each of the 12 T cell receptor beta chains below was sequenced from the same sample in a study of T cell repertoires in cytomegalovirus infection. TCRdb ran MiXCR on the reads and lists one entry per CDR3 protein. The table lists nearly 550,000 distinct CDR3 sequences, 15% to 20% of them singletons. The material sequenced was CD8+ T cells from PBMCs. The receptors were sampled from a human donor in good health (CMV status not recorded). Some clones in this sample may be carry-over from other donors' samples.

The chain is built from TRBV19 and TRBJ1-1; 8 nucleotides agree with TRBD1. V trimming: 9 bases; J trimming: 1 base; junction bases outside the gene matches: 10. Germline CDR1 and CDR2: LNHDA and SQIVND (reference sequence). The length of the CDR3 is 15 residues. The CDR3 bases are TGTGCCAGCCGAGGACAGGGTTTTTCGAACACTGAAGCTTTCTTT. Residues: CASRGQGFSNTEAFF.

V usage is TRBV24-1 and J usage is TRBJ2-7; 7 bases map to TRBD1. The CDR3 loop spans 16 amino acids. The junction had 6 bases not matched to a gene; V was cut back by 2 bases and J by 0 bases. The germline V gene has CDR1 KGHDR and CDR2 SFDVKD. As DNA, the CDR3 is TGTGCCACCAGTGATTCCCGGGACAGCTACTCCTACGAGCAGTACTTC. This sequence encodes CATSDSRDSYSYEQYF.

This chain joins TRBV5-6 and TRBJ2-3; D gene unclear. The germline CDR1 and CDR2 sequences are SGHDT and YYEEEE. V shed 1 base and J shed 1 base, with 10 bases lying between them. The CDR3 has 15 residues. The CDR3 DNA reads TGTGCCAGCAGCTTGCCTGACGGCCGCACAGATACGCAGTATTTT. Encoded protein: CASSLPDGRTDTQYF.

The sample holds many counts of this clonotype. The rearrangement links TRBV7-9 to TRBJ1-4; D perhaps matches TRBD1 (6 bases). Trimming removed 5 bases at V and 7 bases at J, with 14 bases between. This CDR3 has 14 residues. CDR1 and CDR2 from the germline V gene are SEHNR and FQNEAQ (reference sequence). CDR3 sequence: CASSAGDGGEKLFF. The DNA for the CDR3 is TGTGCCAGCAGCGCAGGGGATGGCGGTGAAAAACTGTTTTTT.

This sequence joins TRBV2 and TRBJ2-5, with TRBD1 matching 7 bases. The J segment lost 4 bases and the V segment lost 5 bases, leaving 13 bases of the junction unmatched. The CDR3 has 16 residues. Germline V lookup: CDR1 SNHLY, CDR2 FYNNEI. In nucleotides, the CDR3 is TGTGCCAGCAGTCCCCCCTCGACAGGGCCCAGAGAGACCCAGTACTTC. Translation: CASSPPSTGPRETQYF.

This clonotype showed up many times. The V and J genes are TRBV7-9 and TRBJ2-7; 8 nucleotides agree with TRBD2. In germline, CDR1 is SEHNR, CDR2 FQNEAQ (reference sequence). CDR3 length equals 13 residues. V was pared by 8 bases and J by 5 bases, with 8 bases of the junction left unmatched. The CDR3 region is CASQPGLGDEQYF. In nucleotides, the CDR3 is TGTGCCAGCCAACCGGGACTAGGTGACGAGCAGTACTTC.

This clonotype came up many times. The rearrangement uses TRBV7-9 and TRBJ2-1; 7 bases line up with TRBD2. The CDR3 sequence is 15 residues long. CDR1 and CDR2 (germline): SEHNR, FQNEAQ (reference sequence). The ends lost 5 bases at V and 2 bases at J; junction bases unmatched: 6. The CDR3 is CASSPSGKTYNEQFF. CDR3 DNA sequence: TGTGCCAGCAGCCCTAGCGGAAAGACCTACAATGAGCAGTTCTTC.

This clonotype was counted many times. The chain joins TRBV7-6 to TRBJ1-1; D may be TRBD1 (6 bases). This CDR3 has 14 amino acids. Trimming took 4 bases from V and 1 from J, leaving 10 bases between them. Germline V gives CDR1 SGHVS, CDR2 FNYEAQ. CDR3 nucleotides: TGTGCCAGCAGCTCCCGAGGGGGGAACACTGAAGCTTTCTTT. Translation gives CASSSRGGNTEAFF.

This clonotype was seen many times. The chain links TRBV7-9 to TRBJ2-2, with D hard to call. The CDR3 totals 14 residues. The germline V gene has CDR1 SEHNR and CDR2 FQNEAQ (reference sequence). Trimming cost V 5 bases and J 0 bases, with 7 bases left between them. In DNA, the CDR3 is TGTGCCAGCAGCCCGACATCGAACACCGGGGAGCTGTTTTTT. Translation: CASSPTSNTGELFF.

This clonotype has a count of ten or more. One end of the junction varies from germline; a read error may be responsible. V usage is TRBV7-7 and J usage is TRBJ2-3, with D possibly matching TRBD2 (5 bases). There are 14 residues in the CDR3. Germline V gene lookup returns CDR1 SSHAT and CDR2 FNYEAQ (reference sequence). The CDR3 here is CASSSTRVADTQYF. The CDR3, as DNA: TGTGCTAGCAGCAGTACTAGAGTAGCTGATACGCAGTATTTT.

This clonotype has just a few counts. This rearrangement joins TRBV11-2 to TRBJ2-5; D might be TRBD2 (6 bases). V lost 5 bases to trimming and J lost 3 bases, with 13 bases between them. This CDR3 region has 14 residues. CDR1 and CDR2 from the germline V gene are SGHAT and FQNNGV. The CDR3 loop is CASSPRGGEETQYF. The CDR3 DNA reads as TGTGCCAGCAGCCCCCGCGGAGGGGAAGAGACCCAGTACTTC.

This clonotype was counted ten times or more. The chain carries TRBV6-2 or TRBV6-3 and TRBJ1-2; no firm D call. V gave up 4 bases and J gave up 3 bases, with 6 bases separating them. The CDR3 length is 12 residues. Germline-derived CDR1 and CDR2 are MNHEY and SVGEGT. The CDR3 region is CASSLRDYGYTF. CDR3 coding DNA: TGTGCCAGCAGTTTGCGGGACTATGGCTACACCTTC.